This T cell receptor (beta chain) was identified during a study of cytomegalovirus exposure and HLA in healthy donors. Overall study context: The 120 validation repertoires, a later analysis reported, used the same platform as the roughly 730 repertoires from the first cohort.

Findings and limits, study-wide: First-cohort TCR clusters were later found to tend to co-occur in the roughly 130 validation repertoires. Investigators reported over 150 TCR beta chains as tied to cytomegalovirus. The study found most TCR sequences rare, yet found some public TCRs in many donors.

In this sample, this clone turned up a few times. Its specificity is not known. The table came from immunoSEQ multiplex PCR; TCRdb's copy has only in-frame clones and leaves some out. Altogether 80,000 to 100,000 clones are present, more than 75% being singletons, with the ten largest covering under 6.5%. This CDR3 spans 18 amino acids. V lost 2 bases to trimming and J lost 8 bases; unmatched junction nucleotides: 20. Germline V CDR1 and CDR2: LNHDA, SQIVND (reference sequence). The sequencing sample was made of PBMCs. This TCR was sampled from a man between 18 and 29 years old in good health and CMV-seropositive. The chain uses TRBV19 and TRBJ1-2; 7 bases align to TRBD1. DNA for the CDR3: TGTGCCAGTAGTATACCCGTTTATAGGGGGACAGAAGTGCAAGGCTACACCTTC. Translation: CASSIPVYRGTEVQGYTF.